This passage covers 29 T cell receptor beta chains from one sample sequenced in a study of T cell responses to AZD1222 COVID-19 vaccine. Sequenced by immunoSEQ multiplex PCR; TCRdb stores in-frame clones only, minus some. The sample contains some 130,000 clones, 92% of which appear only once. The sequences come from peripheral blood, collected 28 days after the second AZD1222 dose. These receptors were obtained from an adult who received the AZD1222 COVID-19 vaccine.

The CDR3 nucleotides are TGCAGTGCTAGTGACAGGACTTATGGCTACACCTTC. Translation: CSASDRTYGYTF. The rearrangement links TRBV20-1 to TRBJ1-2; tentatively, D is TRBD1 (6 bases). Trimming removed 3 bases from V and 5 bases from J, with 10 bases in between. Germline CDR1 reads DFQATT; CDR2 reads SNEGSKA (reference sequence). The CDR3 is 12 amino acids.

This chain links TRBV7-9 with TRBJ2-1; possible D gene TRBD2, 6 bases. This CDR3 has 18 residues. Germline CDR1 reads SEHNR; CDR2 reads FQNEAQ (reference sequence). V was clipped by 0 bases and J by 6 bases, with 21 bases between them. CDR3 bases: TGTGCCAGCAGCTTAGCATTGTTCTCCGGGAGTGGGGTCAATGAGCAGTTCTTC. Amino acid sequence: CASSLALFSGSGVNEQFF.

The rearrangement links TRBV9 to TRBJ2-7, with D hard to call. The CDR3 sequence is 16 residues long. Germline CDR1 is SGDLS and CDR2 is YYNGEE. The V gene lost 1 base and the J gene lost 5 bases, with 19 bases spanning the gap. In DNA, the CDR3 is TGTGCCAGCAGCGTAAGGTCTGGCTCCACGGGTGACGAGCAGTACTTC. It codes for CASSVRSGSTGDEQYF.

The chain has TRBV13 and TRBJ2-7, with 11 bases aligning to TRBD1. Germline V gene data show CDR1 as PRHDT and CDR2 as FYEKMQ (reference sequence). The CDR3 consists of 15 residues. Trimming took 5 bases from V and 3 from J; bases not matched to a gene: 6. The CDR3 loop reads CASSEGQGAFYEQYF. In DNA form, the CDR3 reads TGTGCCAGCAGCGAAGGACAGGGGGCCTTCTACGAGCAGTACTTC.

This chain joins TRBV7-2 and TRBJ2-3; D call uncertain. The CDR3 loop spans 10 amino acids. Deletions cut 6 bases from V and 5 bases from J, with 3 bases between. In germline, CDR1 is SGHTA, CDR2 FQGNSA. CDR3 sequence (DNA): TGTGCCAGCAGGATAGATACGCAGTATTTT. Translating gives CASRIDTQYF.

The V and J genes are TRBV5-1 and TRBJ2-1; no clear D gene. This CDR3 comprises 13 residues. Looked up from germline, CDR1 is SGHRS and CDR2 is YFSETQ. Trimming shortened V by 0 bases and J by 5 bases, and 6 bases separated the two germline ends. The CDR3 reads CASSLDPNNEQFF. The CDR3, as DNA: TGCGCCAGCAGCTTGGACCCTAACAATGAGCAGTTCTTC.

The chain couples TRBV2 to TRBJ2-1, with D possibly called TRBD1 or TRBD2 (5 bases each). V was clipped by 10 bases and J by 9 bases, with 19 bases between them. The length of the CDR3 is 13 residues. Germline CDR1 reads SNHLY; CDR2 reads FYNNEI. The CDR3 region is CATQEDILGEQFF. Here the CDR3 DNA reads TGTGCCACTCAGGAGGACATTTTGGGTGAGCAGTTCTTC.

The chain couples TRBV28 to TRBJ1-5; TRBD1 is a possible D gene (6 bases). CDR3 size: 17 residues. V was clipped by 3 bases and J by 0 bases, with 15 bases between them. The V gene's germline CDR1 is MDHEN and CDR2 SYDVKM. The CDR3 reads CASSLRGTGNSNQPQHF. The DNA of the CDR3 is TGTGCCAGCAGTTTGAGGGGAACAGGGAATAGCAATCAGCCCCAGCATTTT. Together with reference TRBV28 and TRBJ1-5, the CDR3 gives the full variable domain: DVKVTQSSRYLVKRTGEKVFLECVQDMDHENMFWYRQDPGLGLRLIYFSYDVKMKEKGDIPEGYSVSREKKERFSLILESASTNQTSMYLCASSLRGTGNSNQPQHFGDGTRLSIL.

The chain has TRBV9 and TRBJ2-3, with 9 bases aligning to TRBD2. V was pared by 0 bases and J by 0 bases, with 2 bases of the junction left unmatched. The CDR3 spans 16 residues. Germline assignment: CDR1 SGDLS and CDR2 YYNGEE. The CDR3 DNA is TGTGCCAGCAGCGTAGAAAGCGGGAGGAGCACAGATACGCAGTATTTT. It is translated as CASSVESGRSTDTQYF.

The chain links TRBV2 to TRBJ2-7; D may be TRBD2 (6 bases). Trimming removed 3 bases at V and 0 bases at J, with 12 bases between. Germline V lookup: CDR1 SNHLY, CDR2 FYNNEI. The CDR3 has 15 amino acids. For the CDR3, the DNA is TGTGCCAGCAGTGATGGGGGGTACCTCTCCTACGAGCAGTACTTC. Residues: CASSDGGYLSYEQYF.

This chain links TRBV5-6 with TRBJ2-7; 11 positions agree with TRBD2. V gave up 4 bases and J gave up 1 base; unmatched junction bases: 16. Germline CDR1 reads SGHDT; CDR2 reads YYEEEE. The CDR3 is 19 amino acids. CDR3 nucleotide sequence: TGTGCCAGCAGCCCCACCCGAGGACTAGCGGGCCTTTCTTCCTACGAGCAGTACTTC. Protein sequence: CASSPTRGLAGLSSYEQYF. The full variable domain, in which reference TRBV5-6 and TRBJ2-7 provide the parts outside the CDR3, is DAGVTQSPTHLIKTRGQQVTLRCSPKSGHDTVSWYQQALGQGPQFIFQYYEEEERQRGNFPDRFSGHQFPNYSSELNVNALLLGDSALYLCASSPTRGLAGLSSYEQYFGPGTRLTVT.

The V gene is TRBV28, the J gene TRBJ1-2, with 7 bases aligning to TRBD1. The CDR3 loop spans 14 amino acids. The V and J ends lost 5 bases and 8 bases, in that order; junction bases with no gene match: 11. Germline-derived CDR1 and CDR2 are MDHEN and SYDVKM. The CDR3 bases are TGTGCCAGCAGTCTCCCGGAGGGGGCCTGGGGCTACACCTTC. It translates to CASSLPEGAWGYTF.

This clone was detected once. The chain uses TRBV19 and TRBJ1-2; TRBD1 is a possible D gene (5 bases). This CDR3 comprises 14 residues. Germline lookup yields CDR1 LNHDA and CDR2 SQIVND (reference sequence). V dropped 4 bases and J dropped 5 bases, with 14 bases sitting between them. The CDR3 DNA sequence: TGTGCCAGTAGTAACGGCGGGACCGTTTATGGCTACACCTTC. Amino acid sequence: CASSNGGTVYGYTF.

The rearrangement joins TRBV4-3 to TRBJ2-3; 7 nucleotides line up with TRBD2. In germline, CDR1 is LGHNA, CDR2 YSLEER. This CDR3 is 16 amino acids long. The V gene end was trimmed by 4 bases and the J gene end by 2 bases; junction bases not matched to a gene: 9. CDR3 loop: CASSPRGTPPTDTQYF. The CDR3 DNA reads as TGCGCCAGCAGCCCGCGGGGGACTCCTCCCACAGATACGCAGTATTTT.

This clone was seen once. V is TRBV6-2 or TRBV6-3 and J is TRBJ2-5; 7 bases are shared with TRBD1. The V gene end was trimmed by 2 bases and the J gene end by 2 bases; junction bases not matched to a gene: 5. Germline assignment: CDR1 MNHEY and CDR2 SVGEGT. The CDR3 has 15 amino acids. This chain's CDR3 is CASSYPLQGQETQYF. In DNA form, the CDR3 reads TGTGCCAGCAGTTACCCCTTACAGGGGCAAGAGACCCAGTACTTC.

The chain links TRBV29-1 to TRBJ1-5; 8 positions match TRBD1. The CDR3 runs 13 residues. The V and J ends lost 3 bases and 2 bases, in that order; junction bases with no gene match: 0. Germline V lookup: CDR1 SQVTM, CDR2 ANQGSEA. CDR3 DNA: TGCAGCGTTGAGACAGGGGGCAATCAGCCCCAGCATTTT. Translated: CSVETGGNQPQHF.

DNA for the CDR3: TGTGCCAGCAGCTCCGGGACAGGGGGAAACACTGAAGCTTTCTTT. Its translation is CASSSGTGGNTEAFF. This sequence joins TRBV7-3 and TRBJ1-1; 11 nucleotides agree with TRBD1. V was clipped by 4 bases and J by 2 bases; unmatched bases: 3. CDR3 size: 15 residues. Germline lookup yields CDR1 SGHTA and CDR2 FQGTGA.

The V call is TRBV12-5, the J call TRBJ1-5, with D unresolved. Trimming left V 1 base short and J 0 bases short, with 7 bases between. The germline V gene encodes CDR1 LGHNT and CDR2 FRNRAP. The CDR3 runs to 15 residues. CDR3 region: CASGLDGYSNQPQHF. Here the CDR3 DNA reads TGTGCTAGTGGTTTGGACGGTTATAGCAATCAGCCCCAGCATTTT.

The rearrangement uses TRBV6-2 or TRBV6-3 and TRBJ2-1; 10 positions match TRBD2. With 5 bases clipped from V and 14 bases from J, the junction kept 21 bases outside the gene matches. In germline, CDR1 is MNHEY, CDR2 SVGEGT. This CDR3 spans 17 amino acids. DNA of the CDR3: TGTGCCAGCAGTCACCCCGGACTAGCGGACCATACCGGTTGGAAGTTCTTC. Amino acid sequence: CASSHPGLADHTGWKFF.

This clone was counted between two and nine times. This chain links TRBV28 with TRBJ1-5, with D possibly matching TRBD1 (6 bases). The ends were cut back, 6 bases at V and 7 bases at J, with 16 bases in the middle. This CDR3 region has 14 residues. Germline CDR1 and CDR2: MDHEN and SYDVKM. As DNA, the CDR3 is TGTGCCAGCAGGGCTCAGGGGCCCAACCAGCCCCAGCATTTT. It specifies CASRAQGPNQPQHF.

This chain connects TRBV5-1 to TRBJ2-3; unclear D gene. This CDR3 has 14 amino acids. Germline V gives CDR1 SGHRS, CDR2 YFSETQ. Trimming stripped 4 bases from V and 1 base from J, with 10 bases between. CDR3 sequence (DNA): TGCGCCAGCAGCCCGGAACGGGGCACAGATACGCAGTATTTT. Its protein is CASSPERGTDTQYF.

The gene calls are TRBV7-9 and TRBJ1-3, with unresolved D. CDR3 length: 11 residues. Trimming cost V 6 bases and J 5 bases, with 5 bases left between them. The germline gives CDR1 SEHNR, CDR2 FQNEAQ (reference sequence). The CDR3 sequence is CASRIRNTIYF. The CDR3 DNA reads TGTGCCAGCAGAATCCGAAACACCATATATTTT.

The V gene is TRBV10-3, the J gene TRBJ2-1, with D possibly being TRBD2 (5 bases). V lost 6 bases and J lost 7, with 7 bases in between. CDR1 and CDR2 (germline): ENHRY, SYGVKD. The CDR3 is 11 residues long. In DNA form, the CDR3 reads TGTGCCATCAGCCCGGGGAATGAGCAGTTCTTC. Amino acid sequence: CAISPGNEQFF.

CDR3 sequence reads: CASSGTASGAHPQHF. The CDR3 DNA reads TGTGCCAGCAGTGGAACTGCCTCGGGGGCCCATCCCCAGCATTTT. The V gene is TRBV28, the J gene TRBJ1-5; weak D call: TRBD1 (6 bases). Per germline, CDR1 MDHEN and CDR2 SYDVKM. V was cut by 5 bases and J by 10 bases, with 21 bases left in between. The CDR3 is made up of 15 amino acids.

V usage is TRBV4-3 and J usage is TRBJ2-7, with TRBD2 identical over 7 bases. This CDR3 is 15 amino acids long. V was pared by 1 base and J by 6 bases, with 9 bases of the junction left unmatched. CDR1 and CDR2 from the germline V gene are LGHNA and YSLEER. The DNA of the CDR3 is TGCGCCAGCAGCCAAGTGGCTAGCGGTAGACGCGAGCAGTACTTC. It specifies CASSQVASGRREQYF.

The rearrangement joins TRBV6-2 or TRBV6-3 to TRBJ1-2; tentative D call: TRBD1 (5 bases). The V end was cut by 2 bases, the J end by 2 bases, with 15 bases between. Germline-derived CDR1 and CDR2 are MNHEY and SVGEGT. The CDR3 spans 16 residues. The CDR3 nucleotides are TGTGCCAGCAGTTACAGAGCCGGGGCTTCAAACTATGGCTACACCTTC. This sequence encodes CASSYRAGASNYGYTF.

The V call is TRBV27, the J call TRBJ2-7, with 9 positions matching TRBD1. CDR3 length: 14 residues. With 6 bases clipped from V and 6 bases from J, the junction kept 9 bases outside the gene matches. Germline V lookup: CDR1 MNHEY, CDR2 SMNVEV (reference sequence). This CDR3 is CASRLQGAISEQYF. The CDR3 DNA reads TGTGCCAGCAGACTACAGGGGGCGATCTCCGAGCAGTACTTC.

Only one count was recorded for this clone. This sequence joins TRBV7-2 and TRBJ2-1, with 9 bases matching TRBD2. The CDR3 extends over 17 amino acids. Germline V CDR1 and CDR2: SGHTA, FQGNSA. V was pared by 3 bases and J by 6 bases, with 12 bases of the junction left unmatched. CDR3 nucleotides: TGTGCCAGCAGCTTGACTACGACTAGCGGAGCTTTCAATGAGCAGTTCTTC. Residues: CASSLTTTSGAFNEQFF. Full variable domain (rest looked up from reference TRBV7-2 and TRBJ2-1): GAGVSQSPSNKVTEKGKDVELRCDPISGHTALYWYRQSLGQGLEFLIYFQGNSAPDKSGLPSDRFSAERTGGSVSTLTIQRTQQEDSAVYLCASSLTTTSGAFNEQFFGPGTRLTVL.

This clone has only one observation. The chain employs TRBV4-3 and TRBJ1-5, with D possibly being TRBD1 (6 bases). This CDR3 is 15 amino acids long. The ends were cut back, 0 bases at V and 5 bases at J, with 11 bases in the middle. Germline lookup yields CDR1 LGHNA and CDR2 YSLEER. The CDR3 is CASSQDGQPHQPQHF. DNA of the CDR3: TGCGCCAGCAGCCAAGACGGACAGCCTCATCAGCCCCAGCATTTT.